The present entry profiles one TCR beta chain with its context. Only in-frame clones appear in the TCRdb table, and some are missing; sequencing was by immunoSEQ multiplex PCR. This table has approximately 140,000 clones, 75% to 95% appearing once. Germline CDR1 SGHRS, CDR2 YFSETQ. Trimming shortened V by 0 bases and J by 3 bases, and 9 bases separated the two germline ends. CDR3 size: 14 residues. The sample is drawn from a study of T cell responses to AZD1222 COVID-19 vaccine. V gene TRBV5-1 combines with J gene TRBJ1-1; tentative D call: TRBD1 (5 bases). Sequencing was performed on peripheral blood, taken 28 days after the second AZD1222 dose. The source of this sequence is an adult who received the AZD1222 COVID-19 vaccine. Written as DNA, the CDR3 is TGCGCCAGCAGCTTGGAGCAGGGTGACACTGAAGCTTTCTTT. This sequence encodes CASSLEQGDTEAFF.